The rows below give T cell receptor beta chains drawn from one sample of a study of shared clonotypes between healthy human individuals. Repertoires were generated with immunoSEQ multiplex PCR, while TCRdb's copy carries only in-frame clones and drops some. The table lists roughly 500,000 clones, around 79% of them singletons, with around 14% in the top ten. The sequencing sample was made of PBMCs. Receptors were obtained from a middle-aged woman in good health. Some clones in this sample may be carry-over from other donors' samples. Both conserved end residues are part of each CDR3. The D gene is left open where the match is weak. Clone sizes are given selectively: once, few, many, or a class where the clone is expanded.

d_call: .; v_call: TRBV5-1; clone_size: .; cdr3_length: 13; j_call: TRBJ1-1; cdr3_nt: TGCGCCAGCAGGGAAGGGATCAACACTGAAGCTTTCTTT; cdr3_aa: CASREGINTEAFF
d_call: .; v_call: TRBV6-1; clone_size: once; cdr3_length: 13; j_call: TRBJ1-2; cdr3_nt: TGTGCCAGCAGTGAAGACGGGTTGTATGGCTACACCTTC; cdr3_aa: CASSEDGLYGYTF
d_call: .; v_call: TRBV29-1; clone_size: .; cdr3_length: 13; j_call: TRBJ2-5; cdr3_nt: TGCAGCGTTGGTTATCAAATCCAAGAGACCCAGTACTTC; cdr3_aa: CSVGYQIQETQYF
d_call: .; v_call: TRBV7-9; clone_size: .; cdr3_length: 15; j_call: TRBJ1-4; cdr3_nt: TGTGCCAGCAGGGCACAGGGAGAGGTCAATGAAAAACTGTTTTTT; cdr3_aa: CASRAQGEVNEKLFF
d_call: TRBD2; v_call: TRBV5-1; clone_size: .; cdr3_length: 20; j_call: TRBJ2-3; cdr3_nt: TGCGCCAGCAGCTTTAGGGGACTAGCGGGTGCAGAACCTAGCACAGATACGCAGTATTTT; cdr3_aa: CASSFRGLAGAEPSTDTQYF
d_call: .; v_call: TRBV11-2; clone_size: .; cdr3_length: 12; j_call: TRBJ2-7; cdr3_nt: TGTGCCAGCAGCTTAAACAGATACGAGCAGTACTTC; cdr3_aa: CASSLNRYEQYF
d_call: TRBD1; v_call: TRBV15; clone_size: .; cdr3_length: 15; j_call: TRBJ2-1; cdr3_nt: TGTGCCACCAGGACCGACAGGGGGGCCTACAATGAGCAGTTCTTC; cdr3_aa: CATRTDRGAYNEQFF
d_call: TRBD1; v_call: TRBV7-8; clone_size: .; cdr3_length: 15; j_call: TRBJ2-7; cdr3_nt: TGTGCCAGCAGCATACACAGGGGGAGTTCCTACGAGCAGTACTTC; cdr3_aa: CASSIHRGSSYEQYF
d_call: .; v_call: TRBV5-6; clone_size: .; cdr3_length: 16; j_call: TRBJ2-1; cdr3_nt: TGTGCCAGCAGCTTCTACCGGGATTGGACATACAATGAGCAGTTCTTC; cdr3_aa: CASSFYRDWTYNEQFF
d_call: .; v_call: TRBV27; clone_size: once; cdr3_length: 12; j_call: TRBJ2-3; cdr3_nt: TGTGCCAGCAGTTCGCGCACAGATACGCAGTATTTT; cdr3_aa: CASSSRTDTQYF
d_call: .; v_call: TRBV9; clone_size: .; cdr3_length: 14; j_call: TRBJ2-7; cdr3_nt: TGTGCCAGCAGCGTGAGATGGGAGGCCTACGAGCAGTACTTC; cdr3_aa: CASSVRWEAYEQYF
d_call: TRBD1; v_call: TRBV30; clone_size: .; cdr3_length: 14; j_call: TRBJ2-7; cdr3_nt: TGTGCCTGTACCTCCGGGACAGCTACCTACGAGCAGTACTTC; cdr3_aa: CACTSGTATYEQYF
d_call: TRBD1; v_call: TRBV6-5; clone_size: .; cdr3_length: 14; j_call: TRBJ2-7; cdr3_nt: TGTGCCAGCGGAGGGGGACAGGGGTTCCACGAGCAGTACTTC; cdr3_aa: CASGGGQGFHEQYF
d_call: .; v_call: TRBV28; clone_size: .; cdr3_length: 14; j_call: TRBJ2-1; cdr3_nt: TGTGCCAGCAGTTCGGGAACAATGGCCGATGAGCAGTTCTTC; cdr3_aa: CASSSGTMADEQFF
d_call: .; v_call: TRBV7-2; clone_size: many; cdr3_length: 16; j_call: TRBJ2-1; cdr3_nt: TGTGCCAGCAGTACTAGGGCGGGGAGCTCCTACAATGAGCAGTTCTTC; cdr3_aa: CASSTRAGSSYNEQFF
d_call: TRBD2; v_call: TRBV5-6; clone_size: few; cdr3_length: 16; j_call: TRBJ2-7; cdr3_nt: TGTGCCAGCAGCTTGATAGGGGCTAGCGGGGCCTACGAGCAGTACTTC; cdr3_aa: CASSLIGASGAYEQYF
d_call: TRBD2; v_call: TRBV11-2; clone_size: .; cdr3_length: 18; j_call: TRBJ2-1; cdr3_nt: TGTGCCAGCAGCTTGGCGTGGGGGGGGTCCCCTCTTTACAATGAGCAGTTCTTC; cdr3_aa: CASSLAWGGSPLYNEQFF
d_call: .; v_call: TRBV30; clone_size: .; cdr3_length: 12; j_call: TRBJ2-5; cdr3_nt: TGTGCCTGGGGGCAGGGCTTGGAGACCCAGTACTTC; cdr3_aa: CAWGQGLETQYF
d_call: TRBD1; v_call: TRBV5-6; clone_size: .; cdr3_length: 13; j_call: TRBJ2-7; cdr3_nt: TGTGCCAGCAGCTTGACAGGGGAACGGGAGCAGTACTTC; cdr3_aa: CASSLTGEREQYF
d_call: TRBD2; v_call: TRBV5-1; clone_size: .; cdr3_length: 19; j_call: TRBJ2-1; cdr3_nt: TGCGCCAGCAGCACGACCGGGACAGTCCTAGCGGGAGTTCTGAATGAGCAGTTCTTC; cdr3_aa: CASSTTGTVLAGVLNEQFF
d_call: .; v_call: TRBV27; clone_size: .; cdr3_length: 15; j_call: TRBJ2-5; cdr3_nt: TGTGCCAGCAGTTTATCTGGGGGCCGGGGGAAGACCCAGTACTTC; cdr3_aa: CASSLSGGRGKTQYF
d_call: TRBD1; v_call: TRBV4-1; clone_size: once; cdr3_length: 16; j_call: TRBJ1-1; cdr3_nt: TGCGCCAGCAGGCGGCGCAGGGGGCCGGGGGGGACTGAAGCTTTCTTT; cdr3_aa: CASRRRRGPGGTEAFF
d_call: TRBD2; v_call: TRBV11-2; clone_size: once; cdr3_length: 15; j_call: TRBJ2-1; cdr3_nt: TGTGCCAGCAGCATACGGACTAGCGATTACAATGAGCAGTTCTTC; cdr3_aa: CASSIRTSDYNEQFF
d_call: TRBD1; v_call: TRBV7-3; clone_size: .; cdr3_length: 15; j_call: TRBJ2-2; cdr3_nt: TGTGCCAGCAGCTTAGCAGGGGGGAACACCGGGGAGCTGTTTTTT; cdr3_aa: CASSLAGGNTGELFF